Sequencing of this TCR beta chain was carried out in a study of cytomegalovirus exposure and HLA in healthy donors. Separate from the roughly 630-subject first cohort was the approximately 120-subject validation cohort, to which the donors belonged. Study conclusions and caveats: The investigators catalogued 150 to 200 TCR beta chains as cytomegalovirus-associated. Whilst most TCR sequences proved rare, a subset of public TCRs occurred across many donors. In vitro work confirmed that a few CMV-associated chains recognize CMV antigens.

The germline V gene encodes CDR1 MNHNY and CDR2 SVGAGI (reference sequence). The CDR3 is 16 residues long. Germline trimming cut 5 bases from V and 3 bases from J; bases unmatched to any gene: 9. A note on this clone: The target antigen is unknown.

Sequencing used immunoSEQ multiplex PCR; TCRdb keeps in-frame clones, though not all of them. This table holds tens of thousands of clones, around 85% found once. This TCR was sampled from a man younger than 35 in good health and CMV-seropositive. The sample was PBMCs. The chain uses TRBV6-6 and TRBJ2-1; TRBD2 agrees at 8 bases. The CDR3 is CASSPREGGNYNEQFF. The CDR3 DNA follows: TGTGCCAGCAGTCCCCGGGAGGGCGGGAACTACAATGAGCAGTTCTTC.